These T cell receptor beta chains were read from a single sample in a study of T cell responses to AZD1222 COVID-19 vaccine. The data were produced by immunoSEQ multiplex PCR, yet TCRdb's version contains in-frame clones alone and is incomplete. Of about 120,000 clones listed, over 75% are singletons. Specimen: peripheral blood, collected on day 0 of AZD1222 vaccination. All receptors derive from an adult in good health. CDR3s include the opening cysteine and the closing phenylalanine or tryptophan. The D gene is left open where the match is weak. Rows give clone size only sometimes, using once, few, many, or a class for an expanded clone.

j_call d_call clone_size v_call cdr3_nt cdr3_aa
TRBJ2-1 - - TRBV2 TGTGCCAGCAGTGAAGCGGCGGGATCCGACTACAATGAGCAGTTCTTC CASSEAAGSDYNEQFF
TRBJ2-3 TRBD2 - TRBV7-2 TGTGCCAGCAGCTATAAGACTAGCGGTAACACAGATACGCAGTATTTT CASSYKTSGNTDTQYF
TRBJ2-1 TRBD1 - TRBV29-1 TGCAGCGTTGAAGAGACAGGGGGGGGTGAGCAGTTCTTC CSVEETGGGEQFF
TRBJ2-2 TRBD1 - TRBV5-4 TGTGCCAGCGGCCAGACAGGGGGCGTCACCGGGGAGCTGTTTTTT CASGQTGGVTGELFF
TRBJ1-5 - once TRBV2 TGTGCCAGCAGTGGGGAGACACTACGTAGCAATCAGCCCCAGCATTTT CASSGETLRSNQPQHF
TRBJ2-5 TRBD1 - TRBV28 TGTGCCAGCAGTCGACAGGGGGCGTTGGGAGAGACCCAGTACTTC CASSRQGALGETQYF
TRBJ1-2 - - TRBV18 TGTGCCAGCTCACCCAACACAGGGCATTCCTATGGCTACACCTTC CASSPNTGHSYGYTF
TRBJ1-2 - - TRBV5-6 TGTGCCAGCAGCTCACCAGGGGCAGCTAACTATGGCTACACCTTC CASSSPGAANYGYTF
TRBJ2-1 TRBD2 - TRBV7-2 TGTGCCAGCAGCCGTACTATAGCGGGAGGGTACAATGAGCAGTTCTTC CASSRTIAGGYNEQFF
TRBJ2-7 - - TRBV27 TGTGCCAGCAGTTCGGGGTGGGGCAGCCCGGGGGAGCAGTACTTC CASSSGWGSPGEQYF
TRBJ2-1 TRBD1 - TRBV28 TGTGCCAGCACCAGGGGGCTAAATGAGCAGTTCTTC CASTRGLNEQFF
TRBJ1-5 TRBD1 - TRBV11-2 TGTGCCAGCAGCTTAGGAACAGGGGGTAGTCAGCCCCAGCATTTT CASSLGTGGSQPQHF
TRBJ1-4 - - TRBV12-3/TRBV12-4 TGTGCCAGCAGTTTCGCAGGAATTGAAAAACTGTTTTTT CASSFAGIEKLFF
TRBJ1-2 TRBD1 - TRBV28 TGTGCCAGCAGCTCAGGGGGTAGGGGCTACACCTTC CASSSGGRGYTF
TRBJ2-7 - - TRBV5-1 TGCGCCAGCAGCCCTAGGGGGACTTCCTCCTACGAGCAGTACTTC CASSPRGTSSYEQYF
TRBJ2-1 TRBD1 - TRBV12-5 TGTGCTAGTGGTCTAGAACAGGGGACTGAGCAGTTCTTC CASGLEQGTEQFF
TRBJ1-1 - - TRBV5-1 TGCGCCAGCGGGGAAGCAACCATGAACACTGAAGCTTTCTTT CASGEATMNTEAFF
TRBJ1-2 TRBD1 - TRBV5-1 TGCGCCAGCAGCCCGGGACAGGGTCTGCAAAAACTTGGCTACACCTTC CASSPGQGLQKLGYTF
TRBJ2-7 TRBD2 - TRBV28 TGTGCCAGCAGTTCCACACTAGCGGGAGCTACCCACGAGCAGTACTTC CASSSTLAGATHEQYF
TRBJ1-2 TRBD1 - TRBV30 TGTGCCTGGAGTGGCGCCGGGGGACAGTCATACTATGGCTACACCTTC CAWSGAGGQSYYGYTF
TRBJ2-3 - - TRBV19 TGTGCCAGTAGTATGGGGGGAGGACGCACAGATACGCAGTATTTT CASSMGGGRTDTQYF
TRBJ1-5 - - TRBV2 TGTGCCAGCAGTGCGTTCGGGGGTTCAGGCAATCAGCCCCAGCATTTT CASSAFGGSGNQPQHF
TRBJ2-1 TRBD2 - TRBV30 TGTGCCTGGAATAGCGGGGGGCCAGTGAAGTTCTTC CAWNSGGPVKFF
TRBJ2-7 TRBD1 - TRBV19 TGTGCCAGTAGGCAAACCGGGACAGGGGGATCCTACGAGCAGTACTTC CASRQTGTGGSYEQYF
TRBJ2-7 - - TRBV3-1/TRBV3-2 TGTGCCAGCAGCCAAGAAAGGGAGCAGTACTTC CASSQEREQYF
TRBJ1-2 - - TRBV19 TGTGCCAGTAGTATCAAGGGGACAACTTCAGGGTATGGCTACACCTTC CASSIKGTTSGYGYTF
TRBJ2-2 - - TRBV9 TGTGCCAGCAGCGTAACCGGGGGAACCGGGGAGCTGTTTTTT CASSVTGGTGELFF
TRBJ1-1 TRBD1 once TRBV5-4 TGTGCCAGCAGCTTGGTGGGACAGGACACTGAAGCTTTCTTT CASSLVGQDTEAFF
TRBJ2-7 - - TRBV6-5 TGTGCCAGCAGTTACGAGGGGCCTCCCTACGAGCAGTACTTC CASSYEGPPYEQYF
TRBJ1-2 - - TRBV5-1 TGCGCCAGCAGCCAATTAGGGGGTAACTATGGCTACACCTTC CASSQLGGNYGYTF
TRBJ1-6 - - TRBV30 TGTGCCTGGAGTGTACGCGCAGGGACTAGCTCCTATAATTCACCCCTCCACTTT CAWSVRAGTSSYNSPLHF
TRBJ1-2 - - TRBV28 TGTGCCAGCAGTTTATTTGGAGGGGCTTACCATGGCTACACCTTC CASSLFGGAYHGYTF
TRBJ1-6 - few TRBV6-6 TGTGCCTCCCTAGAGGCAGGGACTAATTCACCCCTCCACTTT CASLEAGTNSPLHF
TRBJ1-6 - - TRBV9 TGTGCCAGCAGCGACCGGGGCCCAAATTCACCCCTCCACTTT CASSDRGPNSPLHF
TRBJ2-1 - - TRBV28 TGTGCCAGCAGTTTAGGGAACTACAATGAGCAGTTCTTC CASSLGNYNEQFF
TRBJ1-2 - once TRBV4-3 TGCGCCAGCAGCCAAGTCACAAGCTATGGCTACACCTTC CASSQVTSYGYTF
TRBJ2-7 - - TRBV18 TGTGCCAGCTCATCAAAACGACAGGCGGAACAGTACTTC CASSSKRQAEQYF
TRBJ2-1 - - TRBV6-5 TGTGCCAGCAGAGCGTGGGAGCTAGATAGGGCTGAGCAGTTCTTC CASRAWELDRAEQFF
TRBJ1-5 TRBD1 few TRBV15 TGTGCCACCACCGGACAGGGAAGCCAGCCCCAGCATTTT CATTGQGSQPQHF
TRBJ1-4 - - TRBV29-1 TGCAGCGGGGGGCTAAGTGAAAAACTGTTTTTT CSGGLSEKLFF
TRBJ2-3 TRBD2 - TRBV4-2 TGTGCCAGCAGCCACCGGGAGGGCCAGTATTTT CASSHREGQYF
TRBJ2-1 - - TRBV12-3/TRBV12-4 TGTGCCAGCAGTCCTAGCTCCTACAATGAGCAGTTCTTC CASSPSSYNEQFF
TRBJ2-7 TRBD2 - TRBV5-6 TGTGCCAGCAGCCCCCCGGCGGGAGCACCCTACGAGCAGTACTTC CASSPPAGAPYEQYF
TRBJ2-5 - - TRBV7-2 TGTGCCAGCACCGTCCAGGGGATCGATGAGACCCAGTACTTC CASTVQGIDETQYF
TRBJ2-2 - - TRBV10-1 TGCGCCAGCAGCGCCTCCGGGGAGCTGTTTTTT CASSASGELFF
TRBJ2-7 TRBD2 - TRBV7-9 TGTGCCAGCAGCTCACTAGCGGGAGCCTCCTACGAGCAGTACTTC CASSSLAGASYEQYF
TRBJ1-3 - few TRBV28 TGTGCCAGCGACTCATCCGACAGGTTTATCTCTGGAAACACCATATATTTT CASDSSDRFISGNTIYF